The clone carrying this T cell receptor (beta chain) was counted only a few times. This entry is derived from a study of T cell changes during pregnancy in multiple sclerosis. The germline gives CDR1 SGDLS, CDR2 YYNGEE. This CDR3 contains 16 residues. Between the trimmed V and J ends, which lost 5 bases and 0 bases, there was a span of 15 bases. Only in-frame clones appear in the TCRdb table, and some are missing; sequencing was by immunoSEQ multiplex PCR. In the table there are some 85,000 clones, approximately 92% of which are singletons. The receptor's source is a female donor in good health, enrolled as a control in a pregnancy study. Sequenced here: peripheral blood, sampled in the second trimester of pregnancy. The chain combines TRBV9 with TRBJ1-5; D perhaps matches TRBD1 (5 bases). The CDR3, as DNA: TGTGCCAGCAGGTTGTGGCCTGACAGTAGCAATCAGCCCCAGCATTTT. The encoded protein is CASRLWPDSSNQPQHF.